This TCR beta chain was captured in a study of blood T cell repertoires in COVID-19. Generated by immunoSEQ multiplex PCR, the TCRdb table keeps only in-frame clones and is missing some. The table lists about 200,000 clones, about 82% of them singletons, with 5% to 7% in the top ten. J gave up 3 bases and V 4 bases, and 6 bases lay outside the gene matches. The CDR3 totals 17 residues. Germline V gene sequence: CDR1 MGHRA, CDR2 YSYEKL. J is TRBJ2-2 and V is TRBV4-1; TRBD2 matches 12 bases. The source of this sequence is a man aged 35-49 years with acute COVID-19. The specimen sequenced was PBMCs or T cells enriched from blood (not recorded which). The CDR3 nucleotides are TGCGCCAGCAGCCCCCGGACTAGCGGGATGGACACCGGGGAGCTGTTTTTT. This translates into CASSPRTSGMDTGELFF.